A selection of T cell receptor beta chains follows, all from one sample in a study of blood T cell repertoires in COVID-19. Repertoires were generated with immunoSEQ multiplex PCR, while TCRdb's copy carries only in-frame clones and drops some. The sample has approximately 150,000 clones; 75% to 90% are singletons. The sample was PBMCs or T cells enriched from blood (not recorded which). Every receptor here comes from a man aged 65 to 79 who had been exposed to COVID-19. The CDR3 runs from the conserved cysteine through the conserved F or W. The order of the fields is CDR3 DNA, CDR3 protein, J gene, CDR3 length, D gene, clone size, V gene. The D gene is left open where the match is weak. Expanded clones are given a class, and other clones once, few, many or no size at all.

DNA: TGTGCCAGCAGGAGACGGGACAGGGCTTTCACTGAAGCTTTCTTT; CDR3: CASRRRDRAFTEAFF; J: TRBJ1-1; length: 15; D: TRBD1; size: -; V: TRBV27
DNA: TGTGCCAGCAGCCAAGAAGAGCAGGGATTGGGATTGAACACTGAAGCTTTCTTT; CDR3: CASSQEEQGLGLNTEAFF; J: TRBJ1-1; length: 18; D: -; size: -; V: TRBV4-2
DNA: TGTGCCAGCAGCGTAGGCGGGTTCGGGAACACTGAAGCTTTCTTT; CDR3: CASSVGGFGNTEAFF; J: TRBJ1-1; length: 15; D: -; size: -; V: TRBV9
DNA: TGTGCCAGCAGCTTCTGGACAGGGGGCTGGGGCACTGAAGCTTTCTTT; CDR3: CASSFWTGGWGTEAFF; J: TRBJ1-1; length: 16; D: TRBD1; size: -; V: TRBV5-6
DNA: TGTGCCACCAGTGCTAGCGGGAGGGAGGGCAATGAGCAGTTCTTC; CDR3: CATSASGREGNEQFF; J: TRBJ2-1; length: 15; D: TRBD2; size: -; V: TRBV24-1
DNA: TGCGCCAGCAGCTTGGCCGTAGGGGCGGACAATGAAAAACTGTTTTTT; CDR3: CASSLAVGADNEKLFF; J: TRBJ1-4; length: 16; D: -; size: few; V: TRBV5-1
DNA: TGTGCCAGCAGTAACTACCCCGGCACTAATGAGCAGTTCTTC; CDR3: CASSNYPGTNEQFF; J: TRBJ2-1; length: 14; D: -; size: -; V: TRBV27
DNA: TGTGCCAGCAGCTTGGGGTACAGTCACAATGAGCAGTTCTTC; CDR3: CASSLGYSHNEQFF; J: TRBJ2-1; length: 14; D: -; size: -; V: TRBV5-6
DNA: TGTGCCAGCAGCTTGGGATACAGGGACGAGCAGTACTTC; CDR3: CASSLGYRDEQYF; J: TRBJ2-7; length: 13; D: -; size: -; V: TRBV5-4
DNA: TGTGCCAGCAGCTTAGCGCACATTAAGAACACTGAAGCTTTCTTT; CDR3: CASSLAHIKNTEAFF; J: TRBJ1-1; length: 15; D: -; size: -; V: TRBV7-2
DNA: TGTGCCAGCAGCCAAGATCTAAGGGAGTATAGCAATCAGCCCCAGCATTTT; CDR3: CASSQDLREYSNQPQHF; J: TRBJ1-5; length: 17; D: -; size: -; V: TRBV3-1/TRBV3-2
DNA: TGTGCCAGCAGCCTCGACACTGGGGAGACCCAGTACTTC; CDR3: CASSLDTGETQYF; J: TRBJ2-5; length: 13; D: -; size: -; V: TRBV7-7
DNA: TGTGCCAGCAGCGTAGGGCCTAGCGGGGGCCTCTACAATGAGCAGTTCTTC; CDR3: CASSVGPSGGLYNEQFF; J: TRBJ2-1; length: 17; D: TRBD2; size: -; V: TRBV9
DNA: TGTGCCAGCTCACCCAGGGGGTTAATGAACACTGAAGCTTTCTTT; CDR3: CASSPRGLMNTEAFF; J: TRBJ1-1; length: 15; D: TRBD1; size: -; V: TRBV18
DNA: TGTGCCAGCAGCTTGGTGGGGACAGGCCAAACCTACGAGCAGTACTTC; CDR3: CASSLVGTGQTYEQYF; J: TRBJ2-7; length: 16; D: TRBD1; size: few; V: TRBV5-5
DNA: TGTGCCAGCAGCTTAAACGGGGGCACAGATACGCAGTATTTT; CDR3: CASSLNGGTDTQYF; J: TRBJ2-3; length: 14; D: -; size: -; V: TRBV7-2
DNA: TGCGCCAGCAGTCGACTCCGGGGGGCACAGAACACCATATATTTT; CDR3: CASSRLRGAQNTIYF; J: TRBJ1-3; length: 15; D: -; size: -; V: TRBV4-1
DNA: TGTGCCAGCAGCCTATCCATAGATACGCAGTATTTT; CDR3: CASSLSIDTQYF; J: TRBJ2-3; length: 12; D: -; size: -; V: TRBV7-9
DNA: TGTGCCAGCAGTTCTAACCCCGGGACTAGTTTTGGTGAGCAGTTCTTC; CDR3: CASSSNPGTSFGEQFF; J: TRBJ2-1; length: 16; D: TRBD2; size: -; V: TRBV28
DNA: TGTGCCAGCAGTGACGCCTTACTAGCGGGGGTCGGAGAGACCCAGTACTTC; CDR3: CASSDALLAGVGETQYF; J: TRBJ2-5; length: 17; D: TRBD2; size: -; V: TRBV2
DNA: TGTGCCAGCAGCTTACGCCAGTATGGAAACACCATATATTTT; CDR3: CASSLRQYGNTIYF; J: TRBJ1-3; length: 14; D: -; size: -; V: TRBV5-6
DNA: TGTGCCAGCAGCCCGGCGGGGGCTCAAAACATTCAGTACTTC; CDR3: CASSPAGAQNIQYF; J: TRBJ2-4; length: 14; D: -; size: many; V: TRBV5-4
DNA: TGCGCCAGCAGCCAAACAGGGAACTATGGCTACACCTTC; CDR3: CASSQTGNYGYTF; J: TRBJ1-2; length: 13; D: -; size: -; V: TRBV4-3
DNA: TGTGCCAGCAGTCCCCGACTAGCGGGAGATTTCACAGATACGCAGTATTTT; CDR3: CASSPRLAGDFTDTQYF; J: TRBJ2-3; length: 17; D: TRBD2; size: -; V: TRBV2
DNA: TGCGCCAGCAGCTTGGCCCTAGAGAACACTGAAGCTTTCTTT; CDR3: CASSLALENTEAFF; J: TRBJ1-1; length: 14; D: -; size: -; V: TRBV5-1
DNA: TGCGCCAGCAGCTTGTATTCTGATCAGCCCCAGCATTTT; CDR3: CASSLYSDQPQHF; J: TRBJ1-5; length: 13; D: -; size: -; V: TRBV5-1
DNA: TGCGCCAGCAGCCAAGAGAGCTCCTATAATTCACCCCTCCACTTT; CDR3: CASSQESSYNSPLHF; J: TRBJ1-6; length: 15; D: -; size: -; V: TRBV4-1
DNA: TGTGCCAGTAGCACAGACAGGGGATTCTATGGCTACACCTTC; CDR3: CASSTDRGFYGYTF; J: TRBJ1-2; length: 14; D: TRBD1; size: -; V: TRBV19
DNA: TGTGCCAGCAGCTTATCCCCAGGGGGCCTCTACAATGAGCAGTTCTTC; CDR3: CASSLSPGGLYNEQFF; J: TRBJ2-1; length: 16; D: TRBD1; size: -; V: TRBV5-4
DNA: TGTGCCAGCAGATCCGGGACAGGGCTTAACTATGGCTACACCTTC; CDR3: CASRSGTGLNYGYTF; J: TRBJ1-2; length: 15; D: TRBD1; size: -; V: TRBV11-3
DNA: TGTGCCAGCAGTGATAAGGCAGGGGGCGGCCCTGGCTACACCTTC; CDR3: CASSDKAGGGPGYTF; J: TRBJ1-2; length: 15; D: TRBD1; size: -; V: TRBV2
DNA: TGTGCCAGCTCGAAGCGGGGGGGGTTAACTTATACGCAGTATTTT; CDR3: CASSKRGGLTYTQYF; J: TRBJ2-3; length: 15; D: TRBD2; size: -; V: TRBV28
DNA: TGTGCCAGCAGCTTAAAGGGACTATACAATGAGCAGTTCTTC; CDR3: CASSLKGLYNEQFF; J: TRBJ2-1; length: 14; D: TRBD2; size: -; V: TRBV7-2
DNA: TGCGCCAGCAGTGAGAGGGCTAGCGGTCCCTACAATGAGCAGTTCTTC; CDR3: CASSERASGPYNEQFF; J: TRBJ2-1; length: 16; D: TRBD2; size: few; V: TRBV10-1
DNA: TGTGCCAGCAGTTTCGCTCTCGGTGGCGAGACTAGCGGGAGGGCCTCCGAGCAGTACTTC; CDR3: CASSFALGGETSGRASEQYF; J: TRBJ2-7; length: 20; D: TRBD2; size: few; V: TRBV6-2/TRBV6-3
DNA: TGTGCCAGCGACCGAGGGACTAGCGGGAGGACCGGGGAGCTGTTTTTT; CDR3: CASDRGTSGRTGELFF; J: TRBJ2-2; length: 16; D: TRBD2; size: -; V: TRBV7-8
DNA: TGTGCCAGCAGGGGTGGGGGCAGCTACGAGCAGTACTTC; CDR3: CASRGGGSYEQYF; J: TRBJ2-7; length: 13; D: -; size: few; V: TRBV27
DNA: TGTGCCAGCATCCTCGGACTTAGCCCAGATACGCAGTATTTT; CDR3: CASILGLSPDTQYF; J: TRBJ2-3; length: 14; D: -; size: -; V: TRBV7-2
DNA: TGTGCCAGCAAGCGGGACAGGGGCAATTCACCCCTCCACTTT; CDR3: CASKRDRGNSPLHF; J: TRBJ1-6; length: 14; D: TRBD1; size: -; V: TRBV27
DNA: TGTGCCAGCAGCTTAATTTCCGGGTTAGAGACCCAGTACTTC; CDR3: CASSLISGLETQYF; J: TRBJ2-5; length: 14; D: -; size: -; V: TRBV7-2
DNA: TGTGCCAGCAGTCCCTCGGACAGGGCTAACTATGGCTACACCTTC; CDR3: CASSPSDRANYGYTF; J: TRBJ1-2; length: 15; D: TRBD1; size: -; V: TRBV28
DNA: TGTGCCAGCAGCTCCCATCCCCTGGGGCAGGCTACCTTCTTT; CDR3: CASSSHPLGQATFF; J: TRBJ1-1; length: 14; D: -; size: -; V: TRBV5-5
DNA: TGCGCCAGCAGCCAAGATCTCAGTGTGAGTAGCGGGGGGGCCGGAGATACGCAGTATTTT; CDR3: CASSQDLSVSSGGAGDTQYF; J: TRBJ2-3; length: 20; D: TRBD2; size: -; V: TRBV4-1
DNA: TGTGCCAGCAGTTACTCCTCACAGGGGGCCCGAAACACCATATATTTT; CDR3: CASSYSSQGARNTIYF; J: TRBJ1-3; length: 16; D: TRBD1; size: -; V: TRBV6-5
DNA: TGTGCCAGCAACCGACTAGCGGGGGGCGTGAACACCGGGGAGCTGTTTTTT; CDR3: CASNRLAGGVNTGELFF; J: TRBJ2-2; length: 17; D: TRBD2; size: -; V: TRBV4-2